This T cell receptor (beta chain) stems from a study of T-cell reconstitution after alpha-beta-depleted transplantation in children. Unique molecular identifiers were incorporated during preparation of the TCRbeta library. TCRdb re-derived calls from the PCR reads in MiXCR, one entry per CDR3 protein. Found here are some 500,000 distinct CDR3 sequences, 15% to 20% of them singletons; the top ten hold roughly 3.3%. CDR3 length equals 10 residues. This clonotype came up a few times. The receptor was derived from a human donor who donated a stem cell graft to a child with acute lymphoblastic leukemia. The chain recombines TRBV21-1 with TRBJ2-3. TRBV21-1 is marked as a pseudogene. This specimen was PBMCs from the stem cell graft donor, taken from the stem cell graft. The CDR3 loop is CASLYDTQYF. CDR3 nucleotides: TGTGCCAGCCTTTACGATACGCAGTATTTT.